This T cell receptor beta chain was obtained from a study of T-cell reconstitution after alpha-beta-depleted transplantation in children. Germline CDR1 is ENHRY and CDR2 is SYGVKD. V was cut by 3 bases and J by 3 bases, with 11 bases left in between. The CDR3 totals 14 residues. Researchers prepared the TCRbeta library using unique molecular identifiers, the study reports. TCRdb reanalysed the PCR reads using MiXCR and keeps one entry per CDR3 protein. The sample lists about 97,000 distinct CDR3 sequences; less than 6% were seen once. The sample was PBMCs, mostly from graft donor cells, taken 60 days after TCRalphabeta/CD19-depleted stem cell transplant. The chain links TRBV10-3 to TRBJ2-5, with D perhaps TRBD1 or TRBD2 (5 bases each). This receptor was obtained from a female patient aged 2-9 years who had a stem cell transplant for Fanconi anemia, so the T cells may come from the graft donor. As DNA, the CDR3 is TGTGCCATCAGTGAACTGGGGGTCAAAGAGACCCAGTACTTC. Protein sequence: CAISELGVKETQYF.